This T cell receptor (beta chain) originates from a study of regulatory T cells in long-lasting Graves disease. General observations from the study: Under persistent disease, TRBV28, TRBJ1-2 and TRBJ2-5 were used preferentially.

This CDR3 has 13 residues. CDR1 and CDR2 (germline): MNHNS, SASEGT. V gave up 6 bases and J gave up 3 bases; unmatched junction bases: 5. CDR3 regions were amplified by Arm-PCR using iRepertoire HTBI primers to build TCR beta libraries. TCRdb re-called the multiplex PCR reads with MiXCR, one entry per CDR3 protein. Among under 300,000 distinct CDR3 sequences listed, more than 15% were seen once. Time point in this sample: newly diagnosed GD, antithyroid drugs for less than 3 months. Extracted RNA from PBMCs served as the source of the TCR library. This clonotype was detected many times. Its antigen is still unknown. These data were also filed under a second study, of T cells in Graves' hyperthyroidism and ophthalmopathy. From that second work: A first-round RT-PCR of the TCR CDR3 used the HTBI primer set.

Sequencing used peripheral blood mononuclear cells (PBMCs), obtained at new diagnosis, from a patient treated with antithyroid drugs. J is TRBJ2-7 and V is TRBV6-1, with TRBD1 matching 7 bases. This receptor was taken from a woman between 25 and 40 years old with Graves disease. Here the CDR3 reads CASRPGQLYEQYF. The DNA of the CDR3 is TGTGCCAGCAGACCGGGACAGCTCTACGAGCAGTACTTC.